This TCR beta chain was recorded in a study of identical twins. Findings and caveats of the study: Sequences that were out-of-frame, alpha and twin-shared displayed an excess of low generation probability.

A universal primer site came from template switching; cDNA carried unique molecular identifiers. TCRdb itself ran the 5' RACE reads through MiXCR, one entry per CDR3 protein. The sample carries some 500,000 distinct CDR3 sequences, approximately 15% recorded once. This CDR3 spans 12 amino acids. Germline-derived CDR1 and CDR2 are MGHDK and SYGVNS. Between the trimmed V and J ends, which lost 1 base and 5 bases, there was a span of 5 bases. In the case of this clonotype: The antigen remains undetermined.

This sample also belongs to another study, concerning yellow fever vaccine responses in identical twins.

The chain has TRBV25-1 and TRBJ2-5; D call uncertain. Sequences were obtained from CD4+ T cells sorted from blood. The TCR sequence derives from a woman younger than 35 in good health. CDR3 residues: CASSEFLETQYF. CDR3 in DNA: TGTGCCAGCAGTGAATTTTTGGAGACCCAGTACTTC.